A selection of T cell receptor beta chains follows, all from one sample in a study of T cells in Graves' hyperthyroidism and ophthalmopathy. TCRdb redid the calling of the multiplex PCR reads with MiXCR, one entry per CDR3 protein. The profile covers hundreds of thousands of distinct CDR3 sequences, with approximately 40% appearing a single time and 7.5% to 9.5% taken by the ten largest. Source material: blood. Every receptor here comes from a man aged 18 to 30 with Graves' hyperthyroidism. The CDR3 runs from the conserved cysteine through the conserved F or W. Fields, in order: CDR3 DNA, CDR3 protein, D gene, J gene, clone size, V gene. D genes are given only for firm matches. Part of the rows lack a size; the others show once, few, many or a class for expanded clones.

CDR3 DNA: TGTGCCTGGACCGACCCATACCGAGCATACGAGCAGTACTTC; CDR3 protein: CAWTDPYRAYEQYF; D gene: -; J gene: TRBJ2-7; clone size: once; V gene: TRBV10-3
CDR3 DNA: TGTGCCAGCAGCCAATACACAGATACGCAGTATTTT; CDR3 protein: CASSQYTDTQYF; D gene: -; J gene: TRBJ2-3; clone size: -; V gene: TRBV7-8
CDR3 DNA: TGTGCCAGCAGCTTCCCCACGACAGGGGCGTACGAGCAGTACTTC; CDR3 protein: CASSFPTTGAYEQYF; D gene: TRBD1; J gene: TRBJ2-7; clone size: once; V gene: TRBV11-2
CDR3 DNA: TGCAGTGCTAGACGGACAGGTGGAAACACCATATATTTT; CDR3 protein: CSARRTGGNTIYF; D gene: TRBD1; J gene: TRBJ1-3; clone size: many; V gene: TRBV20-1
CDR3 DNA: TGTGCCAGTAGTACTTACACCGGTGGCTACACCTTC; CDR3 protein: CASSTYTGGYTF; D gene: -; J gene: TRBJ1-2; clone size: few; V gene: TRBV6-4
CDR3 DNA: TGTGCCAGCACGAGGGGGTGGGGGCATTCACCCCTCCACTTT; CDR3 protein: CASTRGWGHSPLHF; D gene: -; J gene: TRBJ1-6; clone size: -; V gene: TRBV6-1
CDR3 DNA: TGTGCCAGCAGTTGGACAGGGCCCTATGGCTACACCTTC; CDR3 protein: CASSWTGPYGYTF; D gene: TRBD1; J gene: TRBJ1-2; clone size: many; V gene: TRBV6-5
CDR3 DNA: TGTGCCAGCAGCCCAACAGTGCTTCCCTCCTACGAGCAGTACTTC; CDR3 protein: CASSPTVLPSYEQYF; D gene: -; J gene: TRBJ2-7; clone size: -; V gene: TRBV7-9
CDR3 DNA: TGTGCCAGCAGTTTCAACACCGGGGGCTACACCTTC; CDR3 protein: CASSFNTGGYTF; D gene: -; J gene: TRBJ1-2; clone size: -; V gene: TRBV12-3/TRBV12-4
CDR3 DNA: TGTGCCAGCAGTTACGACAGTCAGTCTGGAAACACCATATATTTT; CDR3 protein: CASSYDSQSGNTIYF; D gene: -; J gene: TRBJ1-3; clone size: -; V gene: TRBV6-6
CDR3 DNA: TGCAGTGCTAGCGGGACAGCGAACACTGAAGCTTTCTTT; CDR3 protein: CSASGTANTEAFF; D gene: TRBD1; J gene: TRBJ1-1; clone size: many; V gene: TRBV20-1
CDR3 DNA: TGCAGTGCTAGACAGCGGGGACAGAGTAATGAAAAACTGTTTTTT; CDR3 protein: CSARQRGQSNEKLFF; D gene: TRBD1; J gene: TRBJ1-4; clone size: few; V gene: TRBV20-1
CDR3 DNA: TGCAGTGCTACCGCGGGCAGGGGGGATGGCTACACCTTC; CDR3 protein: CSATAGRGDGYTF; D gene: TRBD1; J gene: TRBJ1-2; clone size: -; V gene: TRBV20-1
CDR3 DNA: TGCAGCGTTGAGAGTATTGAGGCACACGTCAACACTGAAGCTTTCTTT; CDR3 protein: CSVESIEAHVNTEAFF; D gene: -; J gene: TRBJ1-1; clone size: many; V gene: TRBV29-1
CDR3 DNA: TGTGCCAGCAGCGAAGGACAGCAAACAGCTAACTATGGCTACACCTTC; CDR3 protein: CASSEGQQTANYGYTF; D gene: -; J gene: TRBJ1-2; clone size: many; V gene: TRBV9
CDR3 DNA: TGCAGCCCCGCCCAACAAGCTACTAACTATGGCTACACCTTC; CDR3 protein: CSPAQQATNYGYTF; D gene: -; J gene: TRBJ1-2; clone size: -; V gene: TRBV29-1
CDR3 DNA: TGTGCCAGGACAGGGTTGAACGAGCAGTACTTC; CDR3 protein: CARTGLNEQYF; D gene: TRBD1; J gene: TRBJ2-7; clone size: once; V gene: TRBV25-1
CDR3 DNA: TGTGCCAGCAGCCAAGAGAACAGGGGGTATGAGACCCAGTACTTC; CDR3 protein: CASSQENRGYETQYF; D gene: TRBD1; J gene: TRBJ2-5; clone size: -; V gene: TRBV7-2
CDR3 DNA: TGTGCCAGCAGCTCCTCATCCGAGAGTCAGCTGTTTTTT; CDR3 protein: CASSSSSESQLFF; D gene: -; J gene: TRBJ1-4; clone size: few; V gene: TRBV13
CDR3 DNA: TGTGCCAGCACCATCGGGACAGTTAGATCACCCCTCCACTTT; CDR3 protein: CASTIGTVRSPLHF; D gene: TRBD1; J gene: TRBJ1-6; clone size: many; V gene: TRBV6-5
CDR3 DNA: TGTGCCAGCAGCTTAATGGGACAGGGGCGAGATGAAAAACTGTTTTTT; CDR3 protein: CASSLMGQGRDEKLFF; D gene: TRBD1; J gene: TRBJ1-4; clone size: -; V gene: TRBV7-9
CDR3 DNA: TGTGCCAGCAGCTCCCGGGGGGAGACCCAGTACTTC; CDR3 protein: CASSSRGETQYF; D gene: -; J gene: TRBJ2-5; clone size: many; V gene: TRBV19
CDR3 DNA: TGTGCCAGCAGACCTGGGGCGGGCAGCTCCTACGAGCAGTACTTC; CDR3 protein: CASRPGAGSSYEQYF; D gene: -; J gene: TRBJ2-7; clone size: -; V gene: TRBV7-2
CDR3 DNA: TGTGCCAGCAGCTCCCCTTACAGGGAGTTAGCCTACGAGCAGTACTTC; CDR3 protein: CASSSPYRELAYEQYF; D gene: -; J gene: TRBJ2-7; clone size: few; V gene: TRBV7-2
CDR3 DNA: TGTGCCAGCAGCCAAGAGACGGCTCCCCTATACGAGCAGTACTTC; CDR3 protein: CASSQETAPLYEQYF; D gene: -; J gene: TRBJ2-7; clone size: -; V gene: TRBV14
CDR3 DNA: TGTGCCAGCAGCCAAGGTCCCTCCGGGAGGGGTTTCTTT; CDR3 protein: CASSQGPSGRGFF; D gene: -; J gene: TRBJ1-1; clone size: -; V gene: TRBV19
CDR3 DNA: TGCAGCGTGGGTTTTAGGTCGCCCTACAATGAGCAGTTCTTC; CDR3 protein: CSVGFRSPYNEQFF; D gene: -; J gene: TRBJ2-1; clone size: -; V gene: TRBV5-1
CDR3 DNA: TGTGCCAGCAGTTCCACAGGGGGCGTCAATTCACCCCTCCACTTT; CDR3 protein: CASSSTGGVNSPLHF; D gene: TRBD1; J gene: TRBJ1-6; clone size: -; V gene: TRBV6-5
CDR3 DNA: TGTGCCAGCAGCTCCGGGCTAGCGGGATCCACCGGGGAGCTGTTTTTT; CDR3 protein: CASSSGLAGSTGELFF; D gene: TRBD2; J gene: TRBJ2-2; clone size: -; V gene: TRBV7-9
CDR3 DNA: TGTGCCAGCAGTTACTTCGGGGCTGGACCTGAAGCTTTCTTT; CDR3 protein: CASSYFGAGPEAFF; D gene: -; J gene: TRBJ1-1; clone size: -; V gene: TRBV6-2/TRBV6-3
CDR3 DNA: TGTGCCAGCATTGCGCTCGGGGCCAACGTCCTGACTTTC; CDR3 protein: CASIALGANVLTF; D gene: -; J gene: TRBJ2-6; clone size: many; V gene: TRBV6-1
CDR3 DNA: TGTGCCAGCAGTTTAAGATCCTTACCTAACTATGGCTACACCTTC; CDR3 protein: CASSLRSLPNYGYTF; D gene: -; J gene: TRBJ1-2; clone size: many; V gene: TRBV12-3/TRBV12-4
CDR3 DNA: TGTGCCATCGCAGGGGCACCCCTCCACTTT; CDR3 protein: CAIAGAPLHF; D gene: -; J gene: TRBJ1-6; clone size: -; V gene: TRBV10-3
CDR3 DNA: TGTGCCAGCAGCTTAGTTGAGGGCCAGGGGAGCACTGAAGCTTTCTTT; CDR3 protein: CASSLVEGQGSTEAFF; D gene: -; J gene: TRBJ1-1; clone size: -; V gene: TRBV7-9
CDR3 DNA: TGCAGCGTCGGGGGACAGGGGATTGAGCAGTTCTTC; CDR3 protein: CSVGGQGIEQFF; D gene: TRBD1; J gene: TRBJ2-1; clone size: -; V gene: TRBV29-1
CDR3 DNA: TGTGCCAGCAGCCCTCCAGGGGCCTTCTACGAGCAGTACTTC; CDR3 protein: CASSPPGAFYEQYF; D gene: -; J gene: TRBJ2-7; clone size: few; V gene: TRBV7-2
CDR3 DNA: TGTGCCAGCAGTTTTGGGACAGGGGTGACTGAAGCTTTCTTT; CDR3 protein: CASSFGTGVTEAFF; D gene: TRBD1; J gene: TRBJ1-1; clone size: -; V gene: TRBV12-3/TRBV12-4
CDR3 DNA: TGTGCCAGCAGCCAAGCCGGGACAGGCGGCGGGGAGCTGTTTTTT; CDR3 protein: CASSQAGTGGGELFF; D gene: TRBD1; J gene: TRBJ2-2; clone size: few; V gene: TRBV7-2
CDR3 DNA: TGTGCCAGCAGAGTGGACAATGAAGAGACCCAGTACTTC; CDR3 protein: CASRVDNEETQYF; D gene: -; J gene: TRBJ2-5; clone size: -; V gene: TRBV2
CDR3 DNA: TGCAGTGCTAGCGGGACCCAAGAGACCCAGTACTTC; CDR3 protein: CSASGTQETQYF; D gene: -; J gene: TRBJ2-5; clone size: few; V gene: TRBV20-1
CDR3 DNA: TGTGCCAGCAGGGCCCCGAGCTACTACGAGCAGTACTTC; CDR3 protein: CASRAPSYYEQYF; D gene: -; J gene: TRBJ2-7; clone size: -; V gene: TRBV11-2
CDR3 DNA: TGTGCCAGCAGAACCAGACTAGCGGGACCTTCCTACGAGCAGTACTTC; CDR3 protein: CASRTRLAGPSYEQYF; D gene: TRBD2; J gene: TRBJ2-7; clone size: -; V gene: TRBV12-3/TRBV12-4
CDR3 DNA: TGCAGCGTACCGCAGGGGCCCATGAACACTGAAGCTTTCTTT; CDR3 protein: CSVPQGPMNTEAFF; D gene: -; J gene: TRBJ1-1; clone size: many; V gene: TRBV29-1
CDR3 DNA: TGTGCCAGCAGTGAATGGACAGGGGGTGGCAATCAGCCCCAGCATTTT; CDR3 protein: CASSEWTGGGNQPQHF; D gene: TRBD1; J gene: TRBJ1-5; clone size: -; V gene: TRBV2
CDR3 DNA: TGTGCCAGCACCCCAGCGGACTTAAACTATGGCTACACCTTC; CDR3 protein: CASTPADLNYGYTF; D gene: -; J gene: TRBJ1-2; clone size: -; V gene: TRBV3-1
CDR3 DNA: TGCGCCAGCAGCTTGTTCGGTCCGGGGTTCAACTCTGGGGCCAACGTCCTGACTTTC; CDR3 protein: CASSLFGPGFNSGANVLTF; D gene: -; J gene: TRBJ2-6; clone size: few; V gene: TRBV5-1
CDR3 DNA: TGTGCCAGCCGCGGATCCTTCCTGACTTTC; CDR3 protein: CASRGSFLTF; D gene: -; J gene: TRBJ2-6; clone size: -; V gene: TRBV27
CDR3 DNA: TGTGCCAGTAGTCTCCGGAGAAGCGGGACGAAACAAGAGACCCAGTACTTC; CDR3 protein: CASSLRRSGTKQETQYF; D gene: TRBD2; J gene: TRBJ2-5; clone size: -; V gene: TRBV19
CDR3 DNA: TGTGCCAGCAGCTTAGGGCGGGCTGGCTACGAGCAGTACTTC; CDR3 protein: CASSLGRAGYEQYF; D gene: -; J gene: TRBJ2-7; clone size: many; V gene: TRBV7-6
CDR3 DNA: TGTGCCACCTCAACCCTAGCGGGAGCCTACGAGCAGTACTTC; CDR3 protein: CATSTLAGAYEQYF; D gene: TRBD2; J gene: TRBJ2-7; clone size: few; V gene: TRBV19
CDR3 DNA: TGTGCCAGCAGTTTTCAGACAGGCGGCAATCAGCCCCAGCATTTT; CDR3 protein: CASSFQTGGNQPQHF; D gene: -; J gene: TRBJ1-5; clone size: -; V gene: TRBV25-1
CDR3 DNA: TGTGCCATCAGCCGGGGGACAGATACGCAGTATTTT; CDR3 protein: CAISRGTDTQYF; D gene: -; J gene: TRBJ2-3; clone size: few; V gene: TRBV12-3/TRBV12-4
CDR3 DNA: TGTGCCATCAGTGAAGGGCAGGGGAGCGAAGCTTTCTTT; CDR3 protein: CAISEGQGSEAFF; D gene: -; J gene: TRBJ1-1; clone size: -; V gene: TRBV10-3
CDR3 DNA: TGTGCCAGCAGCCCCGGCCAGGGCAATGTAGATCTCCCTGAAGCTTTCTTT; CDR3 protein: CASSPGQGNVDLPEAFF; D gene: -; J gene: TRBJ1-1; clone size: -; V gene: TRBV7-2
CDR3 DNA: TGTGCCACCAGCAGACATGGACAGGGGGATCAGCCCCAGTACTTC; CDR3 protein: CATSRHGQGDQPQYF; D gene: TRBD1; J gene: TRBJ2-5; clone size: -; V gene: TRBV15
CDR3 DNA: TGTGCCAGTAGTCCTCTCCGAGAGGGCGATTCACCCCTCCACTTT; CDR3 protein: CASSPLREGDSPLHF; D gene: -; J gene: TRBJ1-6; clone size: -; V gene: TRBV25-1
CDR3 DNA: TGCAGTGCTTGGGACAGGGGAAGAGGCTACACCTTC; CDR3 protein: CSAWDRGRGYTF; D gene: TRBD1; J gene: TRBJ1-2; clone size: many; V gene: TRBV20-1